This TCR beta chain was obtained from a study of early T cells in non-severe SARS-CoV-2 infection. In its sample, this clonotype was seen many times. Researchers attached unique molecular identifiers to individual cDNA molecules. TCRdb recomputed calls from the 5' RACE reads with MiXCR, one row per CDR3 protein. The profile shows about 67,000 distinct CDR3 sequences, roughly 10% of them singletons. The V end lost 7 bases, the J end lost 6 bases, and 13 bases lay between the germline ends. The CDR3 consists of 12 residues. Germline loops: CDR1 SQVTM, CDR2 ANQGSEA. The chain uses TRBV29-1 and TRBJ2-1; no firm D call. The sequence was collected from an adult who was a healthcare worker with PCR-confirmed SARS-CoV-2 infection or an uninfected control (not recorded which). Sequencing was carried out using whole blood. CDR3 nucleotides: TGCAGCGCCGTAGTGATATTCAATGAGCAGTTCTTC. Residues: CSAVVIFNEQFF.